Below are 13 T cell receptor beta chains sequenced from a single sample in a study of response to subunit inactivated influenza vaccine. TCRdb used MiXCR to reprocess the RT-PCR reads, holding one entry per CDR3 protein. The sample has 500,000 to 650,000 distinct CDR3 sequences; less than 8% are singletons. This sample comprised PBMCs from blood, obtained less than 30 months after vaccination. The receptors were sampled from a man aged 50 to 69 who received an inactivated influenza vaccine.

This chain joins TRBV2 and TRBJ2-1; 8 bases align to TRBD1. The CDR3 contains 17 residues. Germline CDR1 is SNHLY and CDR2 is FYNNEI. Trimming at V came to 1 base and at J to 3 bases, leaving 8 bases not matched to a gene. The CDR3 sequence: CASSEGEWDRIYNEQFF. CDR3 nucleotides: TGTGCCAGCAGTGAAGGGGAGTGGGACAGGATCTACAATGAGCAGTTCTTC.

The chain combines TRBV3-1 with TRBJ1-1, with D possibly being TRBD1 (5 bases). Per the germline V gene, CDR1 is LGHDT and CDR2 is YNNKEL (reference sequence). CDR3 length: 14 amino acids. Between the trimmed V and J ends, which lost 4 bases and 4 bases, there was a span of 13 bases. CDR3 DNA: TGTGCCAGCAGCCCCGGGGCCCGTGGCACTGAAGCTTTCTTT. As protein: CASSPGARGTEAFF.

The V call is TRBV7-9, the J call TRBJ2-7; D is ambiguous. Germline V gene lookup returns CDR1 SEHNR and CDR2 FQNEAQ (reference sequence). CDR3 length equals 12 residues. Trimming pared 5 bases from V and 0 bases from J, leaving 5 bases between. CDR3 coding DNA: TGTGCCAGCAGCGGACCCTCCTACGAGCAGTACTTC. Translation: CASSGPSYEQYF.

J is TRBJ2-1 and V is TRBV5-5; D call uncertain. The V gene's germline CDR1 is SGHKS and CDR2 YYEKEE (reference sequence). This CDR3 region has 13 residues. Trimming cost V 4 bases and J 6 bases, with 11 bases left between them. CDR3 in DNA: TGTGCCAGCAGCCCCGAGCTCCCCAATGAGCAGTTCTTC. Translation: CASSPELPNEQFF.

This clonotype was seen a few times. The gene calls are TRBV4-2 and TRBJ2-5, with D perhaps given as TRBD1 or TRBD2 (5 bases each). Germline V gene lookup returns CDR1 LGHNA and CDR2 YNFKEQ. V was cut by 2 bases and J by 2 bases, with 9 bases left in between. The CDR3 totals 14 residues. CDR3 residues: CASSQWGMQETQYF. CDR3 nucleotide sequence: TGTGCCAGCAGCCAATGGGGGATGCAAGAGACCCAGTACTTC.

Turning to this clonotype: This could be a read error, since a much larger clone is one nucleotide away. The V and J genes are TRBV4-2 and TRBJ2-3, with 12 bases fitting TRBD2. Germline V CDR1 and CDR2: LGHNA, YNFKEQ. The CDR3 runs to 19 residues. V gave up 1 base and J gave up 4 bases; unmatched junction bases: 12. Written as DNA, the CDR3 is TGTGCCAGCAGCCAAGCCGGGACTAGCGGGCGGCCCCGCTCAGATACGCAGTATTTT. Protein: CASSQAGTSGRPRSDTQYF.

The CDR3 sequence: CASSFPGYNTNTGELFF. Written as DNA, the CDR3 is TGTGCCAGCAGTTTTCCAGGGTATAATACGAACACCGGGGAGCTGTTTTTT. V and J are TRBV12-3 or TRBV12-4 and TRBJ2-2, with D possibly matching TRBD1 (5 bases). The CDR3 contains 17 residues. V lost 3 bases, J lost 0 bases, and 14 bases lay in between.

The chain carries TRBV4-2 and TRBJ1-2; 8 positions match TRBD1. This CDR3 spans 16 amino acids. Germline CDR1 and CDR2: LGHNA and YNFKEQ. With 2 bases clipped from V and 7 bases from J, the junction kept 12 bases outside the gene matches. CDR3 nucleotide sequence: TGTGCCAGCAGCCAAACATCGGGACAGGATAGACGTGGCTACACCTTC. As protein: CASSQTSGQDRRGYTF.

The CDR3 DNA sequence: TGTGCCACCAGTTTTGGGGATCAGCCCCAGCATTTT. This encodes CATSFGDQPQHF. J is TRBJ1-5 and V is TRBV24-1; no firm D call. V lost 6 bases to trimming and J lost 5 bases, with 7 bases between them. The length of the CDR3 is 12 residues. Germline CDR1 reads KGHDR; CDR2 reads SFDVKD.

This clonotype appeared a few times. The chain combines TRBV27 with TRBJ2-7, with D possibly matching TRBD1 (6 bases). The CDR3 sequence is 14 residues long. V was pared by 8 bases and J by 2 bases, with 16 bases between. CDR1 MNHEY and CDR2 SMNVEV come from the germline V gene (reference sequence). Written as DNA, the CDR3 is TGTGCCAGCTCCAAACGACAGGATACCTACGAGCAGTACTTC. Translated, it gives CASSKRQDTYEQYF.

This clonotype was observed a handful of times. The rearrangement links TRBV20-1 to TRBJ2-7; 9 bases map to TRBD1. Germline CDR1 is DFQATT and CDR2 is SNEGSKA (reference sequence). The CDR3 loop spans 15 amino acids. The V and J ends lost 6 bases and 4 bases, in that order; junction bases with no gene match: 13. CDR3 amino acids: CSAHDTDRGRYEQYF. Here the CDR3 DNA reads TGCAGTGCCCACGACACGGACAGGGGCCGATACGAGCAGTACTTC.

This clonotype was detected many times. This chain links TRBV12-3 or TRBV12-4 with TRBJ1-3; D not resolved. The ends were cut back, 3 bases at V and 1 base at J, with 7 bases in the middle. This CDR3 is 14 amino acids long. CDR3 coding DNA: TGTGCCAGCAGTTTCGCTGGATCTGGAAACACCATATATTTT. It yields the protein CASSFAGSGNTIYF.

This clonotype occurred many times. The chain has TRBV12-3 or TRBV12-4 and TRBJ1-5, with D unresolved. V was cut by 8 bases and J by 1 base, with 9 bases left in between. The CDR3 contains 13 residues. CDR3 region: CASGEWSNQPQHF. The CDR3 nucleotides read TGTGCCAGCGGAGAATGGAGCAATCAGCCCCAGCATTTT.